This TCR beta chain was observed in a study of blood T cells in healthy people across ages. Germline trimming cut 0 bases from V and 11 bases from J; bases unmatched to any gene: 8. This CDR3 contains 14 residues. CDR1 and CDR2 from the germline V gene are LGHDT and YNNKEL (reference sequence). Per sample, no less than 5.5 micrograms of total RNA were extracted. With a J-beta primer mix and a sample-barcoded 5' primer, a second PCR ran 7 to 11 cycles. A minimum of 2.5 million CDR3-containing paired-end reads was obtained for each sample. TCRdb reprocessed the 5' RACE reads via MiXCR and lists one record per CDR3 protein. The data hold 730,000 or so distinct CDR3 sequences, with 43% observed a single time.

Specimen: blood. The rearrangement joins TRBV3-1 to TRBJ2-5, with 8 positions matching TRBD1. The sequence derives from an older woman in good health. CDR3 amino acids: CASSQDAGGREQYF. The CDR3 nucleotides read TGTGCCAGCAGCCAAGACGCAGGGGGCAGGGAGCAGTACTTC.